The 4 T cell receptor beta chains below were found in one sample sequenced in a study of CD8+ T cells in alopecia areata. Sequencing templates came from extracted RNA that was reverse transcribed into cDNA. Profiling relied on immunoSEQ multiplex PCR, and the TCRdb table lists in-frame clones only, not all of them. The sample shows approximately 89,000 clones, roughly 51% of them seen only once. Specimen: NKG2D-high CD8+ T cells sorted from blood. All receptors come from a human donor with alopecia areata.

This chain joins TRBV20-1 and TRBJ2-3; D ambiguous. From germline, CDR1 is DFQATT and CDR2 SNEGSKA (reference sequence). V lost 3 bases to trimming and J lost 4 bases, with 2 bases between them. The CDR3 is 10 residues long. CDR3 amino acids: CSASPDTQYF. In DNA, the CDR3 is TGCAGTGCTAGCCCAGATACGCAGTATTTT.

Written as DNA, the CDR3 is TGTGCCAGCAGCTTTGCACGGTGGGGCGAGCAGTACTTC. Translation gives CASSFARWGEQYF. This chain connects TRBV11-2 to TRBJ2-7, with no clear D. Germline V gene lookup returns CDR1 SGHAT and CDR2 FQNNGV. The length of the CDR3 is 13 residues. V gave up 3 bases and J gave up 6 bases, with 12 bases separating them. Complete variable domain (other parts from reference TRBV11-2 and TRBJ2-7): EAGVAQSPRYKIIEKRQSVAFWCNPISGHATLYWYQQILGQGPKLLIQFQNNGVVDDSQLPKDRFSAERLKGVDSTLKIQPAKLEDSAVYLCASSFARWGEQYFGPGTRLTVT.

The rearrangement joins TRBV29-1 to TRBJ2-3; TRBD1 matches 9 bases. Germline V gene lookup returns CDR1 SQVTM and CDR2 ANQGSEA. The CDR3 totals 13 residues. V lost 7 bases, J lost 3 bases, and 5 bases stayed unmatched. In DNA, the CDR3 is TGCAGCGCCACAGGGGGCCTTACAGATACGCAGTATTTT. The encoded protein is CSATGGLTDTQYF.

The chain joins TRBV7-9 to TRBJ2-5; D not certain. The CDR3 contains 11 residues. Germline V gene data show CDR1 as SEHNR and CDR2 as FQNEAQ (reference sequence). The V end was cut by 4 bases, the J end by 4 bases, with 4 bases between. This CDR3 is CASSYAETQYF. The CDR3 coding sequence is TGTGCCAGCAGCTATGCAGAGACCCAGTACTTC.